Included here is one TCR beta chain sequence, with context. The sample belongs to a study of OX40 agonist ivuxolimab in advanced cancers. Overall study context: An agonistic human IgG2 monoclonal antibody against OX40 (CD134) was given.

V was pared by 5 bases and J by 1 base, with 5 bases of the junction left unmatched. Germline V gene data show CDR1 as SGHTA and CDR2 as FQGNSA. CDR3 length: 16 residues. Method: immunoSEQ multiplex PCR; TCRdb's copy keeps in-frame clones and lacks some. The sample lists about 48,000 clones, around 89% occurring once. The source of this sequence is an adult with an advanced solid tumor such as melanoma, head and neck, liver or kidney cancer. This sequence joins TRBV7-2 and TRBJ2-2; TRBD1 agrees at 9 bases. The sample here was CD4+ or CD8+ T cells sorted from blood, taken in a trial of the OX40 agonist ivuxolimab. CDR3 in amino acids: CASSPTGGGNTGELFF. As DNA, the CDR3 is TGTGCCAGCAGCCCGACAGGGGGTGGGAACACCGGGGAGCTGTTTTTT.